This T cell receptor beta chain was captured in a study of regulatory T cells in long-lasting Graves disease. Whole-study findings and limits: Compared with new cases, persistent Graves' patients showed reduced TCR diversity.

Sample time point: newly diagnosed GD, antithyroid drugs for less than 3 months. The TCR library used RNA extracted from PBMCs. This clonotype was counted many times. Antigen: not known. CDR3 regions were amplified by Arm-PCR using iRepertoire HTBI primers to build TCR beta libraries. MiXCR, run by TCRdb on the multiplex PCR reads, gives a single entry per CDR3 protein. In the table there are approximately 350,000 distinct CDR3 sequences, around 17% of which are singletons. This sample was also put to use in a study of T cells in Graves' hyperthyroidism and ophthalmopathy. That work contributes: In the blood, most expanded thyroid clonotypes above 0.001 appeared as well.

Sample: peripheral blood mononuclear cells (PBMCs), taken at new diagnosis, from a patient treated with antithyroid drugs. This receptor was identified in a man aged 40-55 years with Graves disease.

For the CDR3, the DNA is TGTGCCAGCGGGGGTAGACAGATTACCTACGAGCAGTACTTC. It codes for CASGGRQITYEQYF. This rearrangement joins TRBV2 to TRBJ2-7; D tentatively fits TRBD1 or TRBD2 (5 bases each). The germline V and J ends were trimmed by 8 bases and 2 bases, with 16 bases remaining between them. This CDR3 has 14 amino acids. Germline CDR1 is SNHLY and CDR2 is FYNNEI.